The rows below give T cell receptor beta chains drawn from one sample of a study of blood T cell repertoires in COVID-19. Measured with immunoSEQ multiplex PCR; TCRdb has only the in-frame clones, and not every one. The sample includes roughly 120,000 clones, roughly 87% of them seen just once. Sequenced input: peripheral blood. The receptors come from a man older than 75 with acute or convalescent COVID-19. Each CDR3 is given with its conserved first and last residue. The order of the fields is J gene, V gene, CDR3 protein.

j_call: TRBJ2-2
v_call: TRBV7-9
cdr3_aa: CASSSLWGGDNTGELFF

j_call: TRBJ2-1
v_call: TRBV24-1
cdr3_aa: CATSDFRLAGKYNEQFF

j_call: TRBJ2-1
v_call: TRBV10-3
cdr3_aa: CAQRRLSYNEQFF

j_call: TRBJ2-4
v_call: TRBV29-1
cdr3_aa: CSVEGGREDIQYF

j_call: TRBJ2-1
v_call: TRBV3-1/TRBV3-2
cdr3_aa: CASSKLGASDSSYNEQFF

j_call: TRBJ2-3
v_call: TRBV6-5
cdr3_aa: CASSRLGTDTQYF

j_call: TRBJ1-1
v_call: TRBV20-1
cdr3_aa: CSASRQLQPFF

j_call: TRBJ1-1
v_call: TRBV7-3
cdr3_aa: CASSLTASVEAFF

j_call: TRBJ2-1
v_call: TRBV21-1
cdr3_aa: CASRGTGGYNEQFF

j_call: TRBJ1-2
v_call: TRBV11-2
cdr3_aa: CASSLAPTYGYTF

j_call: TRBJ2-7
v_call: TRBV19
cdr3_aa: CASSPWIGGLAGARYEQYF

j_call: TRBJ1-1
v_call: TRBV5-1
cdr3_aa: CASSLAGDTEAFF

j_call: TRBJ1-1
v_call: TRBV30
cdr3_aa: CAWSGDRVTEAFF